This T cell receptor (beta chain) was obtained from a study of cytomegalovirus exposure and HLA in healthy donors (TCRdb year 2017). Regarding the study in general: A later analysis indicated that the 100 to 150 validation repertoires were generated on the platform also employed for the roughly 650 repertoires of the first cohort. The study was designed to test whether signatures of past pathogen exposure could be identified by cataloging public T cell receptors. A separate validation cohort of over a hundred different subjects was used in addition to the 666-subject first cohort. High-throughput TCR immunosequencing, statistical association of individual TCRs with disease status, and machine learning were combined to predict cytomegalovirus infection status. Overall study outcomes, separate from this receptor: It was suggested by the authors that the approach could potentially be generalized to other disease states and immunological phenotypes. In vitro tests confirmed that a few of the cytomegalovirus-associated TCR beta chains recognize cytomegalovirus antigens. The classifier was reported to diagnose cytomegalovirus status with high specificity and sensitivity in both the original and validation cohorts. A later analysis had no HLA typing for the validation cohort, so co-occurrence there was scored across all 130 or so repertoires. In the study, around 150 TCR beta chains were listed as associated with cytomegalovirus. Most TCR sequences were seen in very few donors, while some public TCRs were found in many individuals. Subsequent analysis determined that TCRs grouped into clusters in the first cohort also showed a tendency toward co-occurrence across the 120 or so validation repertoires, and roughly 95% of cluster scores exceeded 0.

The donors were included in the validation cohort of approximately 130 subjects, a group kept apart from the roughly 610-subject first cohort. V is clipped by 4 bases and J by 0 bases, and the sequence between their germline boundaries is 11 bases long. The CDR3 runs 16 amino acids, cysteine and phenylalanine included. Only the CDR3 part of the read is kept: 48 bases, read in frame from the first base. Per the germline V gene, SGHDT is the CDR1 and YYEEEE is the CDR2. This clone was observed a single time. Its antigen remains unidentified. Base qualities are not at hand, and no much larger clone is one base apart. Receptors were amplified or captured by the immunoSEQ multiplex PCR assay. On the authors' methods: A statistical classification framework was built to diagnose cytomegalovirus status from the catalog of TCR beta chain sequences. The immuneACCESS repertoire file appears here via TCRdb, limited to in-frame rearrangements. These files lack a portion of the clones; in checked studies, under half of the deficit traces to unresolved V genes, and the cause of the others is not known. The DNA gave D and trimming, while V, J and clone size come from that table. Here the sample has about 98,000 clones; roughly 87% occur a single time. The top ten clones comprise under 6.5% of the sample.

This receptor was identified in a man younger than 30 in good health and CMV-seropositive. Sequenced: PBMCs. In this chain, TRBV5-6 is recombined with TRBJ2-6; the D region possibly corresponds to TRBD2 (6 bases align). The bases are TGTGCCAGCAGCCGGGCGGGGCCCTCTGGGGCCAACGTCCTGACTTTC. Translated, it reads CASSRAGPSGANVLTF.